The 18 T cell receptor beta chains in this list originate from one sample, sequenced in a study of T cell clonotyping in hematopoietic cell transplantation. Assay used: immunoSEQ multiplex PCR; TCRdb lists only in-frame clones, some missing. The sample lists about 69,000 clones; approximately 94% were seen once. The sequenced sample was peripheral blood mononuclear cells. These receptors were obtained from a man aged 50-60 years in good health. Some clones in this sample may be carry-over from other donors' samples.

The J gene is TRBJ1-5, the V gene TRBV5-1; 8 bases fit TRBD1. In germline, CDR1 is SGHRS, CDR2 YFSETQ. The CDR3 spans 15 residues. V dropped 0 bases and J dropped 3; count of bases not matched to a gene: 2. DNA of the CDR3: TGCGCCAGCAGCTTGGGGGGACAGGTCAATCAGCCCCAGCATTTT. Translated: CASSLGGQVNQPQHF.

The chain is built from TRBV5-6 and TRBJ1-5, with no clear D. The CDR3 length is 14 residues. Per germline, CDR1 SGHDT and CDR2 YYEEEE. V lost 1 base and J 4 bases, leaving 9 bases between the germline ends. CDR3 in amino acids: CASSLTATNQPQHF. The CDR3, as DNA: TGTGCCAGCAGCTTGACCGCTACTAATCAGCCCCAGCATTTT.

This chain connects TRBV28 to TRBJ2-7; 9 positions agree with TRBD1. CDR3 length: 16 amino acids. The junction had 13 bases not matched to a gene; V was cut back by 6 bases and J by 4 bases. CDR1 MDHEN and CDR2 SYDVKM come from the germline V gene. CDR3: CASRDNPGQGLYEQYF. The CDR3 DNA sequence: TGTGCCAGCAGAGACAACCCGGGACAGGGTCTATACGAGCAGTACTTC.

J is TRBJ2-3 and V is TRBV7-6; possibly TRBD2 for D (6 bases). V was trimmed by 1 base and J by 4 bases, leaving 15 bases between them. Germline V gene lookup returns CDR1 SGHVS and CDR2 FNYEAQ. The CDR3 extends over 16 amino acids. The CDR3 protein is CASSLDGGSIADTQYF. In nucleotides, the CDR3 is TGTGCCAGCAGCTTAGACGGGGGATCAATCGCAGATACGCAGTATTTT.

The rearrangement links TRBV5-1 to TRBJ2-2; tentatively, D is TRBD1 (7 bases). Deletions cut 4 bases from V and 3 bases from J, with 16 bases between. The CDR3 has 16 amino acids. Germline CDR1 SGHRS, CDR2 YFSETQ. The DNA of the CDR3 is TGCGCCAGCAGCCCCTGGGGCAGGGGGGACACCGGGGAGCTGTTTTTT. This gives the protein CASSPWGRGDTGELFF.

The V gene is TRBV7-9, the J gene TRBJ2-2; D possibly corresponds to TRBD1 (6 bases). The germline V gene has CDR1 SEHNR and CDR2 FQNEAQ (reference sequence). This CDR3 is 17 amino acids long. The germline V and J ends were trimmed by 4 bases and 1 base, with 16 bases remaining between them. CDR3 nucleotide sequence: TGTGCCAGCAGCTCAACAGGGTATCCCTTGAACACCGGGGAGCTGTTTTTT. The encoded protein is CASSSTGYPLNTGELFF.

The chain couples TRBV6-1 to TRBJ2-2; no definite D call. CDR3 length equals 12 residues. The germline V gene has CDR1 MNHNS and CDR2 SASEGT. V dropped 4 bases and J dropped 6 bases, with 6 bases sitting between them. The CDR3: CASSGAPGELFF. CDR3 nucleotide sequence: TGTGCCAGCAGTGGGGCTCCCGGGGAGCTGTTTTTT.

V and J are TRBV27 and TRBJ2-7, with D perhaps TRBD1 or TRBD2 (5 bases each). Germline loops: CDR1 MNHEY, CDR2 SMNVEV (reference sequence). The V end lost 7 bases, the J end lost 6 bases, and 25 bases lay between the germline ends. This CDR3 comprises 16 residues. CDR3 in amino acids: CASTSNPRPIGTEQYF. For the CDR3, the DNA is TGTGCCAGCACCTCGAATCCTAGACCCATCGGGACCGAGCAGTACTTC.

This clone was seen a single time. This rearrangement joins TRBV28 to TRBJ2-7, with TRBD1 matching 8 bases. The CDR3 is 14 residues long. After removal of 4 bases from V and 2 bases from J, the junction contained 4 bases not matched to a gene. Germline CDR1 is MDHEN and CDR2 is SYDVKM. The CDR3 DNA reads TGTGCCAGCAGTTCCGGACAGGGAACCTACGAGCAGTACTTC. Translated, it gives CASSSGQGTYEQYF.

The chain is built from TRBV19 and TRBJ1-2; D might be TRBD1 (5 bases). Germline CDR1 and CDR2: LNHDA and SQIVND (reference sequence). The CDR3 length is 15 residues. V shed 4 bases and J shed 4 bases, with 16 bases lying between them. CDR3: CASSRLQGASYGYTF. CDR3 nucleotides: TGTGCCAGTAGTAGACTCCAGGGCGCGAGCTATGGCTACACCTTC.

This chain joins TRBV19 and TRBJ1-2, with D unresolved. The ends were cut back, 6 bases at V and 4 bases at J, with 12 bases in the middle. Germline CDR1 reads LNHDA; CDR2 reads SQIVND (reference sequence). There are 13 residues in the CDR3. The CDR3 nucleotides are TGTGCCAGTAGGGACGGGCTCGGCTATGGCTACACCTTC. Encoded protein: CASRDGLGYGYTF.

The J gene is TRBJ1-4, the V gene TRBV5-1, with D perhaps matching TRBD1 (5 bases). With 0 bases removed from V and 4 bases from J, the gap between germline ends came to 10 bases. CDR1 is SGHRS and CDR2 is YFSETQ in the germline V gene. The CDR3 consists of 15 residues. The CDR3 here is CASSLEGLVNEKLFF. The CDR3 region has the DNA TGCGCCAGCAGCTTGGAGGGGCTAGTTAATGAAAAACTGTTTTTT.

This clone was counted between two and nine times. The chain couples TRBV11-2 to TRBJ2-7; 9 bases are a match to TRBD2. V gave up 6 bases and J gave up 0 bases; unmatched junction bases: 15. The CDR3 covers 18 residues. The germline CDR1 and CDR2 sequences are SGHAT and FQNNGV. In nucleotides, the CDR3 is TGTGCCAGCAGTCCCAGTCGGCTAGCGGGGCCCTCCTCCTACGAGCAGTACTTC. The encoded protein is CASSPSRLAGPSSYEQYF.

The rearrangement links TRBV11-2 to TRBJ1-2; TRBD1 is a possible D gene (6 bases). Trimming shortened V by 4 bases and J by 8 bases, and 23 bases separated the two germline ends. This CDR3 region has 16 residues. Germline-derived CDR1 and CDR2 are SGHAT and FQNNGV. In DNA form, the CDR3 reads TGTGCCAGCAGCTCCCCACGCGGTGTACAGGGTAACGGCTACACCTTC. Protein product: CASSSPRGVQGNGYTF.

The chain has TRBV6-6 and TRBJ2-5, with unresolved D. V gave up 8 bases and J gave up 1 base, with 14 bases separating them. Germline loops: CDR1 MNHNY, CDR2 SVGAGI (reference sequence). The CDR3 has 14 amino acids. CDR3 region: CASVADPLQETQYF. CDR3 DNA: TGTGCCAGCGTCGCCGATCCTCTCCAAGAGACCCAGTACTTC.

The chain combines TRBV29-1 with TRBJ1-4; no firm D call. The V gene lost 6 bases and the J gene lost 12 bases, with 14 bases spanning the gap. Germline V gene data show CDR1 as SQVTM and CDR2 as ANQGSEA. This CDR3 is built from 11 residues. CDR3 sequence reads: CSVRAGGELFF. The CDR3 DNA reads TGCAGCGTCCGCGCCGGTGGAGAACTGTTTTTT.

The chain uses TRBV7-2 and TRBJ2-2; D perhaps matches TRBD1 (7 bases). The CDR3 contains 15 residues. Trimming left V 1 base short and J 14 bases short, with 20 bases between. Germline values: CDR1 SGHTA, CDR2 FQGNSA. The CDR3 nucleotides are TGTGCCAGCAGCTTAGTAGCCGGGGGTGGACAGGTCCTGTTTTTT. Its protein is CASSLVAGGGQVLFF. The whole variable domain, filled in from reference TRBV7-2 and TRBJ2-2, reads GAGVSQSPSNKVTEKGKDVELRCDPISGHTALYWYRQSLGQGLEFLIYFQGNSAPDKSGLPSDRFSAERTGGSVSTLTIQRTQQEDSAVYLCASSLVAGGGQVLFFGEGSRLTVL.

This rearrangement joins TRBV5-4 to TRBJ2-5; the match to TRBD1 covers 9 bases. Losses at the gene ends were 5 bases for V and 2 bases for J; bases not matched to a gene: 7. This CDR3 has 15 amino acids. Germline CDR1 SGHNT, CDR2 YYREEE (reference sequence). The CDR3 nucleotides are TGTGCCAGCAGATTCGGACAGGGGAGACAAGAGACCCAGTACTTC. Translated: CASRFGQGRQETQYF.